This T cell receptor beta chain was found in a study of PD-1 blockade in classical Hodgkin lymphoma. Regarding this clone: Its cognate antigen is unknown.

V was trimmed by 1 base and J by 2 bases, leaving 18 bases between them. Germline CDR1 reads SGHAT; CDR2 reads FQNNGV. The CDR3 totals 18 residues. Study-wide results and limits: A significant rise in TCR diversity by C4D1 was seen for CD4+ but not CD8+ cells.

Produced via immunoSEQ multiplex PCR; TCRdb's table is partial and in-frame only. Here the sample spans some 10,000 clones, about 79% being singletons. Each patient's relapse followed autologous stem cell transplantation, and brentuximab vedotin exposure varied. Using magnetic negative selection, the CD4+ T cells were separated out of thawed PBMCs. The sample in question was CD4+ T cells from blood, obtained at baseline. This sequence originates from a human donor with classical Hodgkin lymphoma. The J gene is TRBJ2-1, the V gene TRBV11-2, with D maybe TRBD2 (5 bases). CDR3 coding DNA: TGTGCCAGCAGCTTAGCCGGCTTGGCCTACGGGACCTACAATGAGCAGTTCTTC. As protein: CASSLAGLAYGTYNEQFF. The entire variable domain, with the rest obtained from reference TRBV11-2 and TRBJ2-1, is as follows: EAGVAQSPRYKIIEKRQSVAFWCNPISGHATLYWYQQILGQGPKLLIQFQNNGVVDDSQLPKDRFSAERLKGVDSTLKIQPAKLEDSAVYLCASSLAGLAYGTYNEQFFGPGTRLTVL.